A selection of T cell receptor beta chains follows, all from one sample in a study of cytomegalovirus exposure and HLA in healthy donors. Method: immunoSEQ multiplex PCR; TCRdb's copy keeps in-frame clones and lacks some. The sample has roughly 97,000 clones; less than 85% are singletons. The specimen sequenced was PBMCs. Every receptor here comes from a woman between 18 and 29 years old in good health and CMV-seropositive. Each CDR3 is given with its conserved first and last residue. The order of the fields is CDR3 protein, J gene, V gene, D gene. The D gene is left open where the match is weak.

cdr3_aa: CASSLGGLAGGPSYEQYF; j_call: TRBJ2-7; v_call: TRBV7-8; d_call: TRBD2
cdr3_aa: CASSLGQTYGYTF; j_call: TRBJ1-2; v_call: TRBV28; d_call: .
cdr3_aa: CASSLQGDSSYNEQFF; j_call: TRBJ2-1; v_call: TRBV5-1; d_call: .
cdr3_aa: CASSLSGRYNEQFF; j_call: TRBJ2-1; v_call: TRBV28; d_call: TRBD2
cdr3_aa: CASSSLPGQGGYEQFF; j_call: TRBJ2-1; v_call: TRBV5-6; d_call: TRBD1
cdr3_aa: CSVGTLNQPQHF; j_call: TRBJ1-5; v_call: TRBV29-1; d_call: .
cdr3_aa: CASSATEYSNQPQHF; j_call: TRBJ1-5; v_call: TRBV9; d_call: .
cdr3_aa: CAISEDSYGYTF; j_call: TRBJ1-2; v_call: TRBV10-3; d_call: .
cdr3_aa: CASSDSSGSSNEQFF; j_call: TRBJ2-1; v_call: TRBV6-4; d_call: TRBD2
cdr3_aa: CASSLQTGTTEAFF; j_call: TRBJ1-1; v_call: TRBV27; d_call: .
cdr3_aa: CASSRGDTQYF; j_call: TRBJ2-3; v_call: TRBV27; d_call: .
cdr3_aa: CASSPGSNQPQHF; j_call: TRBJ1-5; v_call: TRBV7-9; d_call: .
cdr3_aa: CASSFRRTEAFF; j_call: TRBJ1-1; v_call: TRBV28; d_call: .
cdr3_aa: CASSPDSPYEQYF; j_call: TRBJ2-7; v_call: TRBV7-8; d_call: .
cdr3_aa: CASSYSLKGQSYGYTF; j_call: TRBJ1-2; v_call: TRBV6-7; d_call: .
cdr3_aa: CASSLAPGENEQFF; j_call: TRBJ2-1; v_call: TRBV7-2; d_call: .
cdr3_aa: CASSKQLDINTEAFF; j_call: TRBJ1-1; v_call: TRBV4-1; d_call: .
cdr3_aa: CAWSALGGAGELFF; j_call: TRBJ2-2; v_call: TRBV30; d_call: .
cdr3_aa: CASSSTGRTEAFF; j_call: TRBJ1-1; v_call: TRBV7-3; d_call: TRBD1
cdr3_aa: CASSQEEKRHNYQPQHF; j_call: TRBJ1-5; v_call: TRBV4-2; d_call: .
cdr3_aa: CASSFLSTDTQYF; j_call: TRBJ2-3; v_call: TRBV28; d_call: .
cdr3_aa: CASSLTTGGENTEAFF; j_call: TRBJ1-1; v_call: TRBV28; d_call: TRBD1
cdr3_aa: CASSFNTPGHKSYEQYF; j_call: TRBJ2-7; v_call: TRBV18; d_call: .
cdr3_aa: CASSPYQETQYF; j_call: TRBJ2-5; v_call: TRBV7-9; d_call: .
cdr3_aa: CASSEGGGGTNEQFF; j_call: TRBJ2-1; v_call: TRBV25-1; d_call: .
cdr3_aa: CASSISGDTQYF; j_call: TRBJ2-3; v_call: TRBV9; d_call: .
cdr3_aa: CASTMTGGVNDGYTF; j_call: TRBJ1-2; v_call: TRBV5-1; d_call: .
cdr3_aa: CASSLTGVKNTEAFF; j_call: TRBJ1-1; v_call: TRBV5-4; d_call: TRBD1
cdr3_aa: CAWNRAGRGTGYTF; j_call: TRBJ1-2; v_call: TRBV30; d_call: .
cdr3_aa: CAISNPGQGDLYTEAFF; j_call: TRBJ1-1; v_call: TRBV25-1; d_call: TRBD1
cdr3_aa: CASSLGGRARETQYF; j_call: TRBJ2-5; v_call: TRBV7-3; d_call: TRBD2
cdr3_aa: CASSRSGSGRDEQFF; j_call: TRBJ2-1; v_call: TRBV11-2; d_call: TRBD2
cdr3_aa: CASSAQGYTDTQYF; j_call: TRBJ2-3; v_call: TRBV19; d_call: .
cdr3_aa: CASSLAGQGNEKLFF; j_call: TRBJ1-4; v_call: TRBV5-1; d_call: TRBD1
cdr3_aa: CASSIGTGGARSNQPQHF; j_call: TRBJ1-5; v_call: TRBV19; d_call: TRBD1
cdr3_aa: CASSYSYQGGNTEAFF; j_call: TRBJ1-1; v_call: TRBV6-5; d_call: TRBD1
cdr3_aa: CASSRWTGDSGANVLTF; j_call: TRBJ2-6; v_call: TRBV5-5; d_call: TRBD1
cdr3_aa: CASSHWGCGNTDTQYF; j_call: TRBJ2-3; v_call: TRBV23-1; d_call: .
cdr3_aa: CASRFSGGTDTQYF; j_call: TRBJ2-3; v_call: TRBV12-2; d_call: .
cdr3_aa: CASSTQGKGETQYF; j_call: TRBJ2-5; v_call: TRBV27; d_call: TRBD1
cdr3_aa: CASSLEATSPQYF; j_call: TRBJ2-5; v_call: TRBV9; d_call: .
cdr3_aa: CASSGGTGNTEAFF; j_call: TRBJ1-1; v_call: TRBV28; d_call: .
cdr3_aa: CAWSVSYEQYF; j_call: .; v_call: TRBV30; d_call: .
cdr3_aa: CASSSNRGPYEQYF; j_call: TRBJ2-7; v_call: TRBV7-2; d_call: TRBD1
cdr3_aa: CASSSTVNTEAFF; j_call: TRBJ1-1; v_call: TRBV7-9; d_call: .
cdr3_aa: CASSETSGLAGYTF; j_call: TRBJ1-2; v_call: TRBV6-1; d_call: .
cdr3_aa: CALTSPTGIYGYTF; j_call: TRBJ1-2; v_call: TRBV6-1; d_call: .
cdr3_aa: CAITQQGGSYNEQFF; j_call: TRBJ2-1; v_call: TRBV10-3; d_call: .
cdr3_aa: CASKVGDSYTGELFF; j_call: TRBJ2-2; v_call: TRBV5-1; d_call: .
cdr3_aa: CASSQEGGTPGPYEQYF; j_call: TRBJ2-7; v_call: TRBV4-1; d_call: .